The 10 T cell receptor beta chains given below trace back to one sample, sequenced in a study of blood T cell repertoires in COVID-19. The protocol was immunoSEQ multiplex PCR, while the TCRdb copy is restricted to in-frame clones and leaves out a portion. This repertoire shows around 200,000 clones, around 85% found once; its top ten account for about 19%. The sample consisted of PBMCs or T cells enriched from blood (not recorded which). These receptors came from a man aged 40-55 years who had recovered from COVID-19.

J is TRBJ2-7 and V is TRBV7-2; D may be TRBD2 (5 bases). This CDR3 is built from 13 residues. Germline V gene data show CDR1 as SGHTA and CDR2 as FQGNSA. Deletions cut 1 base from V and 4 bases from J, with 8 bases between. CDR3 region: CASSLGWRYEQYF. CDR3 DNA sequence: TGTGCCAGCAGCTTAGGGTGGAGGTACGAGCAGTACTTC.

This clone occurred once. The chain recombines TRBV4-1 with TRBJ2-1; TRBD2 matches 8 bases. V was pared by 4 bases and J by 7 bases, with 15 bases of the junction left unmatched. The CDR3 sequence is 17 residues long. Per the germline V gene, CDR1 is MGHRA and CDR2 is YSYEKL. CDR3 in DNA: TGCGCCAGCAGCCCAGGACCTTTCGGGAGGGCCGGGAATGAGCAGTTCTTC. Translation: CASSPGPFGRAGNEQFF.

This clone turned up a few times. The same CDR3 is also encoded by other DNA sequences in this sample. The chain couples TRBV12-3 or TRBV12-4 to TRBJ2-7, with D possibly matching TRBD2 (5 bases). CDR3 size: 11 residues. V lost 5 bases to trimming and J lost 3 bases, with 5 bases between them. The CDR3 DNA follows: TGTGCCAGCAGTACTAGCTACGAGCAGTACTTC. It codes for CASSTSYEQYF.

The chain has TRBV4-1 and TRBJ1-4; possibly TRBD1 for D (6 bases). Germline V lookup: CDR1 MGHRA, CDR2 YSYEKL. Trimming removed 0 bases from V and 8 bases from J, with 13 bases in between. This CDR3 comprises 15 residues. The CDR3, as DNA: TGCGCCAGCAGCCAAGAGAGCGGGGGCGGCGAAAAACTGTTTTTT. It is translated as CASSQESGGGEKLFF.

The chain recombines TRBV10-1 with TRBJ2-3; D possibly corresponds to TRBD2 (6 bases). The CDR3 sequence is 13 residues long. V shed 4 bases and J shed 4 bases, with 9 bases lying between them. The V gene's germline CDR1 is WNHNN and CDR2 SYGVQD (reference sequence). The CDR3 here is CASSAWEADTQYF. The CDR3, as DNA: TGCGCCAGCAGTGCGTGGGAGGCAGATACGCAGTATTTT.

This chain links TRBV6-5 with TRBJ2-3; D unclear. The CDR3 contains 13 residues. Germline lookup yields CDR1 MNHEY and CDR2 SVGAGI. Trimming stripped 5 bases from V and 0 bases from J, with 6 bases between. The CDR3 reads CASSTTSTDTQYF. The CDR3 DNA reads as TGTGCCAGCAGTACCACAAGCACAGATACGCAGTATTTT.

The chain joins TRBV28 to TRBJ2-1, with TRBD2 matching 9 bases. J lost 7 bases, V lost 2 bases, and 3 bases had no gene match. CDR1 is MDHEN and CDR2 is SYDVKM in the germline V gene. This CDR3 has 14 amino acids. The CDR3 sequence: CASSLLAGMNEQFF. The DNA of the CDR3 is TGTGCCAGCAGTTTACTAGCGGGAATGAATGAGCAGTTCTTC.

This clone was observed a few times. The CDR3 DNA is TGTGCCAGCCTGGACAGGGGAGAAGCTTTCTTT. Translating it yields CASLDRGEAFF. The J gene is TRBJ1-1, the V gene TRBV18, with 9 bases identical to TRBD1. The CDR3 consists of 11 residues. Germline CDR1 and CDR2: KGHSH and LQKENI. The V gene end was trimmed by 8 bases and the J gene end by 8 bases; junction bases not matched to a gene: 3.

The genes are TRBV3-1 (or the pseudogene TRBV3-2) and TRBJ2-1; possibly TRBD1 for D (5 bases). Trimming pared 6 bases from V and 2 bases from J, leaving 14 bases between. Germline assignment: CDR1 LGHDT and CDR2 YNNKEL (reference sequence). This CDR3 has 15 residues. The CDR3 loop is CASRTSARAYNEQFF. The CDR3 bases are TGTGCCAGCAGAACCTCGGCCAGGGCCTACAATGAGCAGTTCTTC.

In this sample, this clone turned up a few times. This sequence joins TRBV14 and TRBJ1-3; D gene uncertain. This CDR3 contains 18 residues. Trimming pared 0 bases from V and 0 bases from J, leaving 15 bases between. Looked up from germline, CDR1 is SGHDN and CDR2 is FVKESK. The CDR3: CASSQEEQQSHSGNTIYF. Here the CDR3 DNA reads TGTGCCAGCAGCCAAGAAGAACAGCAGAGCCACTCTGGAAACACCATATATTTT.